This TCR beta chain comes out of a study of blood T cells in healthy people across ages. The study, taken as a whole, reports: Diversity figures based on one million T cells were deemed too low.

The extraction recovered at least 5.5 micrograms of total RNA per sample. Turning to this clonotype: Its antigen is unidentified.

The germline V gene encodes CDR1 SEHNR and CDR2 FQNEAQ (reference sequence). This CDR3 comprises 12 residues. V dropped 5 bases and J dropped 8 bases, with 11 bases sitting between them. Alongside a J-beta primer mix, a sample-barcoded 5' primer served in a second PCR lasting roughly 6 to 12 cycles. Each cDNA molecule, via a template-switch adaptor with 12 random nucleotides, was tagged. TCRdb called the 5' RACE reads again in MiXCR, with one record for every CDR3 protein. The table records under 2,000,000 distinct CDR3 sequences, around 50% of them present only once. The chain uses TRBV7-9 and TRBJ2-3, with D maybe TRBD2 (6 bases). The sequence was collected from a woman in her thirties or forties in good health. Sequences were obtained from blood. CDR3: CASSELAGTQYF. The CDR3 bases are TGTGCCAGCAGCGAACTAGCCGGTACGCAGTATTTT. Full variable domain (outside the CDR3, taken from reference TRBV7-9 and TRBJ2-3): DTGVSQNPRHKITKRGQNVTFRCDPISEHNRLYWYRQTLGQGPEFLTYFQNEAQLEKSRLLSDRFSAERPKGSFSTLEIQRTEQGDSAMYLCASSELAGTQYFGPGTRLTVL.